This T cell receptor (beta chain) was sequenced for a study of cytomegalovirus exposure and HLA in healthy donors. General study results and limits: TRBV6-2, TRBV6-3 and some other V segments were excluded as indistinguishable.

Vbeta (60) and Jbeta (13) primers were used in the PCR. The data were produced by immunoSEQ multiplex PCR, yet TCRdb's version contains in-frame clones alone and is incomplete. Among 70,000 or so clones listed, roughly nine tenths were seen once. As to this clone: Antigen unknown.

V lost 3 bases and J lost 2; bases outside the gene matches: 5. CDR1 and CDR2 (germline): SGHRS, YFSETQ. The CDR3 is 14 residues long. The sample was PBMCs. This chain uses TRBV5-1 with TRBJ2-7, with 7 nucleotides matching TRBD1. This receptor was obtained from a woman younger than 45 in good health and CMV-seropositive. The chain's CDR3 is CASSSPDRAYEQYF. The CDR3 DNA is TGCGCCAGCAGCTCACCCGACAGGGCCTACGAGCAGTACTTC.